Sequencing of this T cell receptor beta chain was carried out in a study of cytomegalovirus exposure and HLA in healthy donors. Study conclusions and caveats: When analyzed later, the rates of TCR association showed variation by HLA locus, with DRB1 the most and HLA-C the fewest.

In the PCR, 60 Vbeta and 13 Jbeta primers were used. Profiling relied on immunoSEQ multiplex PCR, and the TCRdb table lists in-frame clones only, not all of them. This sample has around 130,000 clones, with roughly 85% found just once. Note on this clone: Antigen unknown.

The CDR3 is made up of 15 amino acids. Germline lookup yields CDR1 LGHNA and CDR2 YNFKEQ. J lost 12 bases, V lost 0 bases, and 6 bases had no gene match. What was sequenced was PBMCs. The sequence derives from a boy younger than 18 in good health and CMV-seronegative. The chain couples TRBV4-2 to TRBJ2-4; 12 bases are shared with TRBD2. For the CDR3, the DNA is TGTGCCAGCAGCCAAGAAGCCGGGACTAGCGGGTATCAGTACTTC. This sequence encodes CASSQEAGTSGYQYF.